This T cell receptor (beta chain) derives from a study of cytomegalovirus exposure and HLA in healthy donors. Overall study results and limits: The study dropped some indistinguishable V segments, TRBV6-2 and TRBV6-3 among them.

With 60 Vbeta and 13 Jbeta primers, the PCR was carried out. Authors' processing steps: Unique TCR beta chains totaled roughly 80 million in a later count, with around 12 million of them shared. Repertoires were generated with immunoSEQ multiplex PCR, while TCRdb's copy carries only in-frame clones and drops some. Clone size and V and J calls were adopted from that table, with D and trimming inferred from the DNA. The sample shows 150,000 to 200,000 clones, 65% to 70% of them seen only once. On this clone: The antigen is undetermined.

V was pared by 6 bases and J by 7 bases, with 9 bases of the junction left unmatched. The CDR3 spans 14 residues. Germline loops: CDR1 SGHTA, CDR2 FQGNSA. This clonotype originated in a man aged 30 to 45 in good health and CMV-seropositive. Sequences were obtained from PBMCs. V is TRBV7-2 and J is TRBJ2-7, with 10 nucleotides matching TRBD2. The CDR3 spells CASSRSGLAREQYF. DNA for the CDR3: TGTGCCAGCAGTCGCTCGGGACTAGCGCGGGAGCAGTACTTC.